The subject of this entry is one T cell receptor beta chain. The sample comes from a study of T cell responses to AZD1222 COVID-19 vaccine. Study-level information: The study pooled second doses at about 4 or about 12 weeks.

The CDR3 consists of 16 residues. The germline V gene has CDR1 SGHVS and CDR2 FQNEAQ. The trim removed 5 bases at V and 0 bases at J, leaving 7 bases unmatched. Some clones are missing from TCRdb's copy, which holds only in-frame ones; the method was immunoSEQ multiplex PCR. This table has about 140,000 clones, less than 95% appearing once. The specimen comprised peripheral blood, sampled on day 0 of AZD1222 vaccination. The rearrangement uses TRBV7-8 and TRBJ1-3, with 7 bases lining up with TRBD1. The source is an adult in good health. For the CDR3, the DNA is TGTGCCAGCAGCCAACGGGACAGCGCCTCTGGAAACACCATATATTTT. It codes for CASSQRDSASGNTIYF.